The 5 T cell receptor beta chains listed next were all sequenced from one sample in a study of technical replicates of blood from a handful of donors. The method was immunoSEQ multiplex PCR; TCRdb's version includes in-frame clones alone and lacks a portion of them. The sample has tens of thousands of clones, about 91% seen once. Source material: T cells isolated from PBMCs. These receptors were taken from a human donor in good health.

The chain employs TRBV5-1 and TRBJ2-5; 11 bases are a match to TRBD2. CDR3 length: 17 amino acids. From germline, CDR1 is SGHRS and CDR2 YFSETQ. Trimming cost V 1 base and J 5 bases; bases outside gene matches: 10. This CDR3 reads CASSLYTSGRHSETQYF. Here the CDR3 DNA reads TGCGCCAGCAGCTTGTATACTAGCGGGAGACATTCGGAGACCCAGTACTTC.

This chain connects TRBV5-1 to TRBJ2-1, with 8 bases that match TRBD2. The CDR3 extends over 18 amino acids. Per the germline V gene, CDR1 is SGHRS and CDR2 is YFSETQ. Trimming took 2 bases from V and 2 from J; bases not matched to a gene: 12. The CDR3 region has the DNA TGCGCCAGCAGCTTTTCCCTTTCACTAGCGGCTACCTACAATGAGCAGTTCTTC. Translating it yields CASSFSLSLAATYNEQFF. Based on the CDR3 plus reference TRBV5-1 and TRBJ2-1, the full variable domain is KAGVTQTPRYLIKTRGQQVTLSCSPISGHRSVSWYQQTPGQGLQFLFEYFSETQRNKGNFPGRFSGRQFSNSRSEMNVSTLELGDSALYLCASSFSLSLAATYNEQFFGPGTRLTVL.

This chain links TRBV6-5 with TRBJ2-7, with 9 nucleotides matching TRBD1. Trimming at V came to 0 bases and at J to 3 bases, leaving 0 bases not matched to a gene. Germline CDR1 reads MNHEY; CDR2 reads SVGAGI. This CDR3 has 14 residues. CDR3 region: CASSYSDRGYEQYF. The CDR3, as DNA: TGTGCCAGCAGTTACTCGGACAGGGGCTACGAGCAGTACTTC.

The chain couples TRBV5-1 to TRBJ1-2; perhaps TRBD1 as D (6 bases). There are 14 residues in the CDR3. Germline assignment: CDR1 SGHRS and CDR2 YFSETQ. Trimming pared 2 bases from V and 4 bases from J, leaving 12 bases between. CDR3 bases: TGCGCCAGCAGCTTTGATGGGGGGGCCTATGGCTACACCTTC. This gives the protein CASSFDGGAYGYTF.

V and J are TRBV6-5 and TRBJ2-3; 10 nucleotides match TRBD1. CDR1 is MNHEY, CDR2 SVGAGI, per germline. The CDR3 is 15 residues long. The V gene end was trimmed by 7 bases and the J gene end by 2 bases; junction bases not matched to a gene: 6. The CDR3 DNA reads as TGTGCCAGCACTGGGGACAGGGGTCTCACAGATACGCAGTATTTT. Its translation: CASTGDRGLTDTQYF.